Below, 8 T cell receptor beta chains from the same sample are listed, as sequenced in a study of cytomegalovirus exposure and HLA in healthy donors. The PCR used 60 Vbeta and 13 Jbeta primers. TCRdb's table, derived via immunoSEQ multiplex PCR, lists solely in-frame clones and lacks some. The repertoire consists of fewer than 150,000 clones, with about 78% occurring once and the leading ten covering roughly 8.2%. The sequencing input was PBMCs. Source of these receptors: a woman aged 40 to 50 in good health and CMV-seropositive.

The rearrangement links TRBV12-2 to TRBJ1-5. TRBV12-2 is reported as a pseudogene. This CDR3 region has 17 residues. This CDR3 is CASRLGMRGRELKPQHF. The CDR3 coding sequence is TGTGCAAGTCGCTTAGGAATGAGGGGGAGGGAATTAAAGCCCCAGCATTTT.

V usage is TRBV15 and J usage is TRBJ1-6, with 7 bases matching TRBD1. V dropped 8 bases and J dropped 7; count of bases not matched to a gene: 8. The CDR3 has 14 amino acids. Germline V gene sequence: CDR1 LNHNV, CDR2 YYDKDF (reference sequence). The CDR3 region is CATRTGFSNSPLHF. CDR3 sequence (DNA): TGTGCCACCCGGACAGGTTTCTCGAATTCACCCCTCCACTTT.

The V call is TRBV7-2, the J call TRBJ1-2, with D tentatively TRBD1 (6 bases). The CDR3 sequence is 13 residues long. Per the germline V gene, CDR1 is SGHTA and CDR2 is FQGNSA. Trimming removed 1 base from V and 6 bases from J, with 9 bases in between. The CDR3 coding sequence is TGTGCCAGCAGCTTAGACAGGGCTAATGGCTACACCTTC. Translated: CASSLDRANGYTF.

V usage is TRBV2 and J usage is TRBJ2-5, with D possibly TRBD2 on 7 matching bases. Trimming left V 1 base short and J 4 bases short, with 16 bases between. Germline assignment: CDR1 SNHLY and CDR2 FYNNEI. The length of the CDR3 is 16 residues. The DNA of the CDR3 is TGTGCCAGCAGTGAAGTTTGGGGGGGCGGCGGAGAGACCCAGTACTTC. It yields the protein CASSEVWGGGGETQYF.

CDR3 DNA sequence: TGCAGCGTTGAAGAACCATCGAACACACCCCAGTACTTC. The encoded protein is CSVEEPSNTPQYF. The chain uses TRBV29-1 and TRBJ2-4; unclear D gene. The CDR3 has 13 amino acids. Between the trimmed V and J ends, which lost 0 bases and 13 bases, there was a span of 16 bases. Germline V gene data show CDR1 as SQVTM and CDR2 as ANQGSEA.

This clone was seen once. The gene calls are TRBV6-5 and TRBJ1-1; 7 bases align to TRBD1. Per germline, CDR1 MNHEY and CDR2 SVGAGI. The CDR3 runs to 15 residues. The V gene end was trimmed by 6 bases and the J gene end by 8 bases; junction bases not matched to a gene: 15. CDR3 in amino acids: CASSRQGKTITEAFF. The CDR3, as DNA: TGTGCCAGCAGCCGACAGGGCAAGACAATTACGGAAGCTTTCTTT.

The CDR3 DNA sequence: TGCGCCAGCAGCCAAGAGGCAGGGATGGGTCAGCCCCAGCATTTT. Translation: CASSQEAGMGQPQHF. The chain carries TRBV4-1 and TRBJ1-5; possibly TRBD1 for D (5 bases). The V gene lost 0 bases and the J gene lost 6 bases, with 12 bases spanning the gap. This CDR3 has 15 amino acids. The germline V gene has CDR1 MGHRA and CDR2 YSYEKL.

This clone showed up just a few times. The CDR3 protein is CATGQGDRGEQYF. For the CDR3, the DNA is TGTGCCACCGGACAGGGGGACAGGGGCGAACAGTACTTC. The genes are TRBV19 and TRBJ2-7; 10 bases line up with TRBD1. V gave up 10 bases and J gave up 10 bases; unmatched junction bases: 13. The CDR3 sequence is 13 residues long. CDR1 and CDR2 (germline): LNHDA, SQIVND (reference sequence). Using reference TRBV19 and TRBJ2-7 for the parts outside the CDR3, the full variable domain is DGGITQSPKYLFRKEGQNVTLSCEQNLNHDAMYWYRQDPGQGLRLIYYSQIVNDFQKGDIAEGYSVSREKKESFPLTVTSAQKNPTAFYLCATGQGDRGEQYFGPGTRLTVT.